This T cell receptor (beta chain) was identified during a study of OX40 agonist ivuxolimab in advanced cancers. The overall study: Hepatocellular carcinoma, melanoma, renal cell or head and neck cancer was diagnosed in the dose-escalation patients.

The protocol was immunoSEQ multiplex PCR, while the TCRdb copy is restricted to in-frame clones and leaves out a portion. This sample carries approximately 77,000 clones, 85% to 90% of them seen once, and the ten largest clones take 2% to 2.5%. To note about this clone: Antigen unknown.

Study-level points and caveats: In CD8+ T cells, expanded clones were on average more numerous than in CD4+. Both CD4+ and CD8+ T cell populations in blood had undergone clonal expansion by week 6 at 0.1 to 3.0 mg/kg.

Germline assignment: CDR1 SGHTA and CDR2 FQGTGA. The trim removed 5 bases at V and 2 bases at J, leaving 7 bases unmatched. The CDR3 has 15 residues. The specimen comprised CD4+ or CD8+ T cells sorted from blood, sampled in a trial of the OX40 agonist ivuxolimab. This chain connects TRBV7-3 to TRBJ2-3; 7 nucleotides align to TRBD2. The origin of this receptor is an adult with an advanced solid tumor such as melanoma, head and neck, liver or kidney cancer. The DNA for the CDR3 is TGTGCCAGCAGCCCTACTAGCGTATCCACAGATACGCAGTATTTT. It encodes CASSPTSVSTDTQYF.